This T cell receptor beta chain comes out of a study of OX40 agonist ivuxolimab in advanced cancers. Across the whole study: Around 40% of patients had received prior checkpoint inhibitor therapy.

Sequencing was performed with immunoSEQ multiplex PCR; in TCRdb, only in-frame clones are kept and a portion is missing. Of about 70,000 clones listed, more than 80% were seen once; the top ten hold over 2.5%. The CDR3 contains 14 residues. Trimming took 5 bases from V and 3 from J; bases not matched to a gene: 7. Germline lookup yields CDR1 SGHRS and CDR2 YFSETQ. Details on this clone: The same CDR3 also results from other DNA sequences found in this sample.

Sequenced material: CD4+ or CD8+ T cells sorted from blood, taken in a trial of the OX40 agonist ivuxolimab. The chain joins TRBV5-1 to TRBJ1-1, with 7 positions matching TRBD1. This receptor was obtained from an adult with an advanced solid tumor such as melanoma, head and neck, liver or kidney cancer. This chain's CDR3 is CASSALGQHTEAFF. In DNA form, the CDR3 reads TGCGCCAGCAGTGCCTTGGGACAGCACACTGAAGCTTTCTTT.